These 11 T cell receptor beta chains originate from one sample sequenced in a study of naive and memory T cell subsets. Alpha and beta constant region primers primed reverse transcription for blood and skin samples. TCRdb itself ran the 5' RACE reads through MiXCR, one entry per CDR3 protein. This sample has tens of thousands of distinct CDR3 sequences, with about 4.4% found just once. Whole blood, over 2 ml, came from adult healthy volunteers. The receptors were sampled from a male donor in good health.

This chain links TRBV28 with TRBJ2-7; 10 bases match TRBD2. The trim removed 2 bases at V and 5 bases at J, leaving 9 bases unmatched. The CDR3 length is 16 residues. Germline V CDR1 and CDR2: MDHEN, SYDVKM. The chain's CDR3 is CASSLPFLAGAHEQYF. The CDR3 nucleotides are TGTGCCAGCAGTTTACCCTTCCTAGCGGGAGCCCACGAGCAGTACTTC.

The table lists this clonotype with many counts. The V and J genes are TRBV28 and TRBJ1-2; 7 nucleotides match TRBD1. V was clipped by 6 bases and J by 8 bases; unmatched bases: 9. This CDR3 is 13 amino acids long. Germline V lookup: CDR1 MDHEN, CDR2 SYDVKM. CDR3 residues: CASSSPRQGGYTF. The CDR3 DNA sequence: TGTGCCAGCAGCTCCCCCAGACAGGGCGGCTACACCTTC.

This clonotype showed up many times. The chain has TRBV6-4 and TRBJ2-3; 11 bases match TRBD2. The ends lost 3 bases at V and 1 base at J; junction bases unmatched: 0. Germline V gene lookup returns CDR1 MRHNA and CDR2 SNTAGT. CDR3 length: 15 amino acids. The CDR3 protein is CASSETSGGTDTQYF. The CDR3 DNA follows: TGTGCCAGCAGTGAGACTAGCGGGGGCACAGATACGCAGTATTTT.

On this clonotype itself: Possible read error: a much larger clone is one base away. V gene TRBV12-3 or TRBV12-4 combines with J gene TRBJ2-1, with 10 positions matching TRBD1. The CDR3 runs to 13 residues. V dropped 7 bases and J dropped 13; count of bases not matched to a gene: 10. CDR3 coding DNA: TGTGCCAGCATTGCGACAGGGGGCAGCCCACAGTTCTTC. Its protein is CASIATGGSPQFF.

This clonotype was detected ten times or more. The chain couples TRBV5-6 to TRBJ1-2; 7 bases match TRBD1. CDR3 length: 17 residues. The germline gives CDR1 SGHDT, CDR2 YYEEEE. The V segment lost 3 bases and the J segment 4 bases; nucleotides outside the gene matches: 15. The CDR3 reads CASSWGTAAGDFYGYTF. CDR3 in DNA: TGTGCCAGCAGCTGGGGGACAGCGGCGGGGGATTTCTATGGCTACACCTTC.

This clonotype was seen ten or more times. The rearrangement joins TRBV5-1 to TRBJ2-1, with TRBD2 identical over 7 bases. The CDR3 runs to 14 residues. J lost 5 bases, V lost 6 bases, and 8 bases had no gene match. CDR1 is SGHRS, CDR2 YFSETQ, per germline. Here the CDR3 reads CASTGLVRDNEQFF. The CDR3 DNA is TGCGCCAGCACCGGACTAGTTCGGGACAATGAGCAGTTCTTC.

In its sample, this clonotype was seen many times. The chain recombines TRBV11-2 with TRBJ2-5; 7 nucleotides agree with TRBD1. Trimming at V came to 5 bases and at J to 5 bases, leaving 14 bases not matched to a gene. This CDR3 is 16 amino acids long. Germline CDR1 reads SGHAT; CDR2 reads FQNNGV. The CDR3: CASSHTSTGAGETQYF. In nucleotides, the CDR3 is TGTGCCAGCAGCCACACCTCTACAGGGGCCGGGGAGACCCAGTACTTC.

This clonotype was seen repeatedly, ten times or more. V is TRBV21-1 and J is TRBJ1-4; TRBD1 is the table's D call, not checked against the DNA. TRBV21-1 is classified as a pseudogene. This CDR3 contains 14 residues. In DNA form, the CDR3 reads TGTGCCAGCAACAAGGACAGGGTTTATGAAAAACTGTTTTTT. It encodes CASNKDRVYEKLFF.

Ten or more counts support this clonotype. The chain combines TRBV20-1 with TRBJ1-4; D not resolved. CDR1 and CDR2 from the germline V gene are DFQATT and SNEGSKA (reference sequence). V was trimmed by 0 bases and J by 4 bases, leaving 6 bases between them. The CDR3 consists of 13 residues. The CDR3 here is CSAREGHNEKLFF. CDR3 DNA: TGCAGTGCTAGAGAAGGGCATAATGAAAAACTGTTTTTT.

Ten or more counts support this clonotype. The chain carries TRBV11-2 and TRBJ2-7; D possibly uses TRBD1 or TRBD2 (5 bases each). CDR3 length equals 23 residues. CDR1 and CDR2 from the germline V gene are SGHAT and FQNNGV. Deletions cut 1 base from V and 2 bases from J, with 36 bases between. DNA of the CDR3: TGTGCCAGCAGCTTAGCAGCCGCATGGGGACGGGATTCTTCCCTTCCCTCTACCTACGAGCAGTACTTC. As protein: CASSLAAAWGRDSSLPSTYEQYF.

A note on this clonotype: Mismatch with germline at one junction end may stem from a read error. The chain combines TRBV10-3 with TRBJ2-3; the D call may be TRBD1 or TRBD2 (5 bases each). From germline, CDR1 is ENHRY and CDR2 SYGVKD. There are 13 residues in the CDR3. CDR3 loop: CARAVGETDTQYF. DNA for the CDR3: TGCGCCCGAGCGGTGGGGGAGACAGATACGCAGTATTTT.